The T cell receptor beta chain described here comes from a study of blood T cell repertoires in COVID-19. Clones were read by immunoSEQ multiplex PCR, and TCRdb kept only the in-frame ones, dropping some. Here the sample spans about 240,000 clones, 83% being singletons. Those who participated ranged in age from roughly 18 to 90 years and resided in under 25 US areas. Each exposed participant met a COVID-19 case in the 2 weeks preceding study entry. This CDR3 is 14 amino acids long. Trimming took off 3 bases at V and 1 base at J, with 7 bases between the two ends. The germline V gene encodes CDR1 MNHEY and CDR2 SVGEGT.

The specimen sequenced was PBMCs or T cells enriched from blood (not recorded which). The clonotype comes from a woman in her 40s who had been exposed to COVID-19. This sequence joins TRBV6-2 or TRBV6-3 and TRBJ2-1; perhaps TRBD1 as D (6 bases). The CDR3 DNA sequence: TGTGCCAGCAGTTATCAGGGGTCCTACAATGAGCAGTTCTTC. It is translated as CASSYQGSYNEQFF.